Listed below are T cell receptor beta chains from one sample, sequenced in a study of CD8 T cells in Susac syndrome. One entry per CDR3 protein, called by TCRdb with MiXCR from the immunoSEQ multiplex PCR reads. The sample holds roughly 200,000 distinct CDR3 sequences, approximately 94% seen once. Sequencing was carried out using CD4+ T cells from PBMCs. These receptors all come from a human donor with multiple sclerosis. Both conserved end residues are part of each CDR3. The size field is filled for only some rows; it gives once, few, many or a size class.

CDR3 length | V gene | clone size | CDR3 protein
15 | TRBV20-1 | NA | CSATRLAGAYNEQFF
13 | TRBV3-1 | NA | CASRPSGTGELFF
15 | TRBV28 | NA | CASSPPGEAAYEQYF
16 | TRBV11-2 | NA | CASSPRQTGVIYGYTF
16 | TRBV27 | NA | CASTSVGPANTGELFF
14 | TRBV12-3/TRBV12-4 | NA | CASSFAGPKRTQYF
15 | TRBV5-4 | NA | CASSSGESRTDTQYF
16 | TRBV7-9 | NA | CASSLSSGGSTDTQYF
11 | TRBV2 | once | CASREAGELFF
14 | TRBV7-2 | NA | CASSPGGSGREQFF
12 | TRBV5-1 | NA | CASSLEWETQYF
12 | TRBV30 | NA | CAWTGQDGSAFF
15 | TRBV7-2 | NA | CASSLSLAGPYEQYF
13 | TRBV30 | NA | CAWSAGLYQPQHF
15 | TRBV20-1 | NA | CSARVGVHYTGELFF
16 | TRBV19 | NA | CASCFPGTIGANVLTF
14 | TRBV30 | NA | CAWSVPTGIEGYTF
14 | TRBV7-2 | NA | CASSLNSGPETQYF
16 | TRBV12-3/TRBV12-4 | NA | CASSWGGRGSTDTQYF
15 | TRBV20-1 | NA | CSARDLRSYLSEQFF
14 | TRBV12-3/TRBV12-4 | once | CASSLRTVTGELFF
14 | TRBV6-2/TRBV6-3 | NA | CASSSAQNPGSSDF
12 | TRBV12-3/TRBV12-4 | NA | CASSLDHQPQHF
17 | TRBV5-1 | NA | CASGPQVAGGRTGELFF
20 | TRBV6-5 | NA | CASSSRPSTGTLRWTDTQYF
16 | TRBV5-6 | NA | CASSDGTPMNTGELFF
14 | TRBV7-8 | NA | CASSFAGQPEGYTF
19 | TRBV24-1 | NA | CATSDVPGTSGASYNEQFF
14 | TRBV5-1 | NA | CASSLTGEYTEAFF
12 | TRBV20-1 | once | CTVEGFADTQYF
16 | TRBV11-2 | once | CASSLGSGGGVETQYF
13 | TRBV7-9 | NA | CASSLDVVEPQHF
12 | TRBV3-1 | NA | CASSQEEHIQYF
17 | TRBV4-1 | NA | CASSQGSWYSSYNEQFF
15 | TRBV5-1 | NA | CASSVHSEENSPLHF
11 | TRBV29-1 | NA | CSVDWGSEAFF
16 | TRBV7-2 | NA | CASSPRAGGSWETQYF